This T cell receptor (beta chain) was recorded in a study of blood T cell repertoires in COVID-19. All enrollees were about 18 to 89 years old and from under 25 US areas. Two negative PCRs, clearance, or symptom resolution were required of recovered Cohort 3 donors. Measured with immunoSEQ multiplex PCR; TCRdb has only the in-frame clones, and not every one. There are a few hundred thousand clones in the sample; roughly 86% occur only once, and about 1.7% lies in the top ten. This CDR3 has 15 residues. The J segment lost 1 base and the V segment lost 4 bases, leaving 6 bases of the junction unmatched. Germline V gene data show CDR1 as SGHRS and CDR2 as YFSETQ.

Input material: PBMCs or T cells enriched from blood (not recorded which). This TCR was sampled from a woman under 40 who had recovered from COVID-19. The gene calls are TRBV5-1 and TRBJ1-2, with 8 positions matching TRBD1. The CDR3 DNA follows: TGCGCCAGCAGCCAGGGACAGGTGCTTAACTATGGCTACACCTTC. The encoded protein is CASSQGQVLNYGYTF.